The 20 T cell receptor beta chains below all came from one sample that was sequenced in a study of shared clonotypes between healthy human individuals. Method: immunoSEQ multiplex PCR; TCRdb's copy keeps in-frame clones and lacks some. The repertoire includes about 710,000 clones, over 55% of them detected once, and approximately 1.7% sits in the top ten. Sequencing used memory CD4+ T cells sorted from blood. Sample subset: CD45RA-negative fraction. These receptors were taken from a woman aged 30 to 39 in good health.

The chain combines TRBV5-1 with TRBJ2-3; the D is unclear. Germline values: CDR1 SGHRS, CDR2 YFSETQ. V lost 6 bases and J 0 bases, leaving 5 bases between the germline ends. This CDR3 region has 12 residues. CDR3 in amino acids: CASKPSTDTQYF. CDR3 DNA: TGCGCCAGCAAACCTAGCACAGATACGCAGTATTTT. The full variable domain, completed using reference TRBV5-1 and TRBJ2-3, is KAGVTQTPRYLIKTRGQQVTLSCSPISGHRSVSWYQQTPGQGLQFLFEYFSETQRNKGNFPGRFSGRQFSNSRSEMNVSTLELGDSALYLCASKPSTDTQYFGPGTRLTVL.

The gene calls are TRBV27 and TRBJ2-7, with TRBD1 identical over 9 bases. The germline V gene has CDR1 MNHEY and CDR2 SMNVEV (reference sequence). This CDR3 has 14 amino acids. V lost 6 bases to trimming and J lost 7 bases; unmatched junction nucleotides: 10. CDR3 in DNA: TGTGCCAGCAGGTCCCCGGGACAGGGTTGGGAGCAGTACTTC. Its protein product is CASRSPGQGWEQYF.

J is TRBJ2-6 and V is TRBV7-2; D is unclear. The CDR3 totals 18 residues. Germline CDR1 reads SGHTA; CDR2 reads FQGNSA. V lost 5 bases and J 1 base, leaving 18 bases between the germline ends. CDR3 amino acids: CASSARQGGNSGANVLTF. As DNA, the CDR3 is TGTGCCAGCAGCGCGCGACAAGGTGGAAATTCTGGGGCCAACGTCCTGACTTTC.

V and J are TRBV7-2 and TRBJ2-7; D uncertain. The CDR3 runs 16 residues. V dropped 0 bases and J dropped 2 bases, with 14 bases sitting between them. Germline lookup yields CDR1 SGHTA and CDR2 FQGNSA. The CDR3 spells CASSLAVGGGAYEQYF. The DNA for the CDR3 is TGTGCCAGCAGCTTAGCCGTCGGCGGTGGGGCCTACGAGCAGTACTTC. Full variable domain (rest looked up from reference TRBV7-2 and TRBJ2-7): GAGVSQSPSNKVTEKGKDVELRCDPISGHTALYWYRQSLGQGLEFLIYFQGNSAPDKSGLPSDRFSAERTGGSVSTLTIQRTQQEDSAVYLCASSLAVGGGAYEQYFGPGTRLTVT.

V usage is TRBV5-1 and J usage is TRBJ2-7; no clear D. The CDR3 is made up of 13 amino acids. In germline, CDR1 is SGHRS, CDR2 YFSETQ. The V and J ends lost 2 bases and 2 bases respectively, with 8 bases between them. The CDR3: CASSFSETYEQYF. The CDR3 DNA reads TGCGCCAGCAGCTTCAGTGAGACCTACGAGCAGTACTTC.

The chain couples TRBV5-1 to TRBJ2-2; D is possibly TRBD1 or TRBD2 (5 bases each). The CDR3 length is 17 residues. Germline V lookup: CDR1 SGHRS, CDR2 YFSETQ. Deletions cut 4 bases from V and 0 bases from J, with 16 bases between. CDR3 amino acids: CASSPGPRGPNTGELFF. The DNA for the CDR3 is TGCGCCAGCAGCCCGGGGCCCCGCGGTCCGAACACCGGGGAGCTGTTTTTT.

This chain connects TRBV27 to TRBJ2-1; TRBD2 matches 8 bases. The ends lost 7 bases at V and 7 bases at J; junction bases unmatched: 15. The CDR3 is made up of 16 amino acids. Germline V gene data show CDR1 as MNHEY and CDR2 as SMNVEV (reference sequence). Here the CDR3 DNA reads TGTGCCAGCAAAATACTAGCGGCCAAGGGGGTTAATGAGCAGTTCTTC. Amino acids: CASKILAAKGVNEQFF.

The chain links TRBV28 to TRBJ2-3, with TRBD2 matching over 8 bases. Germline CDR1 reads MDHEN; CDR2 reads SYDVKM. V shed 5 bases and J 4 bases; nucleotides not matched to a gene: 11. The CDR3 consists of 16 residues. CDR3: CASSAQGREVADTQYF. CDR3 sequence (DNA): TGTGCCAGCAGTGCCCAGGGGCGGGAGGTCGCAGATACGCAGTATTTT.

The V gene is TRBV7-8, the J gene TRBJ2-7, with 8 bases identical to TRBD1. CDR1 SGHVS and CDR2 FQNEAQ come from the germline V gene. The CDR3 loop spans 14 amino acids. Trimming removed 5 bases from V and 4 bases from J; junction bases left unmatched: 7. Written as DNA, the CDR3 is TGTGCCAGCAGCCCCGGACAGGGACGATACGAGCAGTACTTC. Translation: CASSPGQGRYEQYF.

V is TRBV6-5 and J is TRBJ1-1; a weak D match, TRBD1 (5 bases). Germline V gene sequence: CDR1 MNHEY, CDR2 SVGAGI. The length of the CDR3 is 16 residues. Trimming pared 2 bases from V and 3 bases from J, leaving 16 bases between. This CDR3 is CASSYGRGRVDTEAFF. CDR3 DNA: TGTGCCAGCAGTTACGGGAGGGGCCGTGTTGACACTGAAGCTTTCTTT.

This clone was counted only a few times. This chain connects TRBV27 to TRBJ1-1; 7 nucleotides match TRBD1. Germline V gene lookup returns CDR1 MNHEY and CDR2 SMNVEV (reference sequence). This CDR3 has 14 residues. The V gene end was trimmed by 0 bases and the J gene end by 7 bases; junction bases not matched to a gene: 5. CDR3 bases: TGTGCCAGCAGTTTATCGAGAGCAGGGGGTGAAGCTTTCTTT. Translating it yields CASSLSRAGGEAFF.

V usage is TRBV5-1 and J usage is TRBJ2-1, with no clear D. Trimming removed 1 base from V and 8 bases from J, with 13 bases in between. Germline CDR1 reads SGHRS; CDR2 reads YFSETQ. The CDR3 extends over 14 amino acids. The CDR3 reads CASSLLTALDEQFF. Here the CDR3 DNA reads TGCGCCAGCAGCTTGTTAACAGCCTTGGATGAGCAGTTCTTC.

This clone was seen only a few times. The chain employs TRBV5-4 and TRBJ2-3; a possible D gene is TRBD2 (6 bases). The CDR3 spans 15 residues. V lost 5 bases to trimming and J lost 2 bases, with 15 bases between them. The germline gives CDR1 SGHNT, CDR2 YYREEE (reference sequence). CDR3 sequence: CASRHGSRNTDTQYF. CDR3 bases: TGTGCCAGCAGGCACGGGAGTCGCAACACAGATACGCAGTATTTT.

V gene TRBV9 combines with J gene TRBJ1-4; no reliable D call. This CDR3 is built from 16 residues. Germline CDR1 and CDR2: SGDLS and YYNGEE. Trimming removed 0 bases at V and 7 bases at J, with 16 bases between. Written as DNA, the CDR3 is TGTGCCAGCAGCGTAGGATTGGGTTTTGGTGTTGAAAAACTGTTTTTT. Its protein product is CASSVGLGFGVEKLFF. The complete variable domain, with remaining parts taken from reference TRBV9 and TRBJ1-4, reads DSGVTQTPKHLITATGQRVTLRCSPRSGDLSVYWYQQSLDQGLQFLIQYYNGEERAKGNILERFSAQQFPDLHSELNLSSLELGDSALYFCASSVGLGFGVEKLFFGSGTQLSVL.

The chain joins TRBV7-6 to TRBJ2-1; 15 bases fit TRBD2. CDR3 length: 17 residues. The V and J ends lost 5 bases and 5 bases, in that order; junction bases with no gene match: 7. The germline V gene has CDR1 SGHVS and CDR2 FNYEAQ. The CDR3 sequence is CASSTGTSGRLNNEQFF. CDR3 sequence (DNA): TGTGCCAGCAGCACAGGGACTAGCGGGAGGCTTAACAATGAGCAGTTCTTC.

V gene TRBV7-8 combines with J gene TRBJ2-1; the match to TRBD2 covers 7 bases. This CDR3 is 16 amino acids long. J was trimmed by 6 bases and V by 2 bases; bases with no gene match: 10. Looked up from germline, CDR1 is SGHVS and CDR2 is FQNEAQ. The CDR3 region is CASSLIRREFGNEQFF. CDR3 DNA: TGTGCCAGCAGCTTAATCCGGCGGGAGTTTGGCAATGAGCAGTTCTTC. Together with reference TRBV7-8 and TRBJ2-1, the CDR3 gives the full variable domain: GAGVSQSPRYKVAKRGQDVALRCDPISGHVSLFWYQQALGQGPEFLTYFQNEAQLDKSGLPSDRFFAERPEGSVSTLKIQRTQQEDSAVYLCASSLIRREFGNEQFFGPGTRLTVL.

The CDR3 DNA is TGTGCCAGCAGTGAGTGGTGGAACTCTGGGGCCAACGTCCTGACTTTC. Translation gives CASSEWWNSGANVLTF. J is TRBJ2-6 and V is TRBV6-1, with unresolved D. Trimming took 3 bases from V and 0 from J, leaving 9 bases between them. This CDR3 region has 16 residues. Germline loops: CDR1 MNHNS, CDR2 SASEGT.

The CDR3 protein is CASSTRTVYGYTF. CDR3 coding DNA: TGTGCCAGCAGCACCCGGACAGTCTATGGCTACACCTTC. The chain couples TRBV11-2 to TRBJ1-2, with D possibly matching TRBD1 (6 bases). This CDR3 region has 13 residues. Germline CDR1 is SGHAT and CDR2 is FQNNGV. Trimming shortened V by 5 bases and J by 4 bases, and 11 bases separated the two germline ends.

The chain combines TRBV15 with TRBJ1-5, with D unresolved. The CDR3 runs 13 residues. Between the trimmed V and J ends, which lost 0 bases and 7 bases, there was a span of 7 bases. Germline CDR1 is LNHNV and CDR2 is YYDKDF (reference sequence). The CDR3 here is CATSRDILQPQHF. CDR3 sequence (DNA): TGTGCCACCAGCAGAGATATACTCCAGCCCCAGCATTTT.

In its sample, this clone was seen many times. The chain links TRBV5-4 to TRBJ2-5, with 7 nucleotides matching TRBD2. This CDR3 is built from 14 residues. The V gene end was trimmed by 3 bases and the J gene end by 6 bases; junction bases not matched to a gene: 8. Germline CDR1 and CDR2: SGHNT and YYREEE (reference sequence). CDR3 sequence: CASSSGLVEKTQYF. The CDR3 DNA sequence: TGTGCCAGCAGCTCCGGACTAGTAGAGAAGACCCAGTACTTC.